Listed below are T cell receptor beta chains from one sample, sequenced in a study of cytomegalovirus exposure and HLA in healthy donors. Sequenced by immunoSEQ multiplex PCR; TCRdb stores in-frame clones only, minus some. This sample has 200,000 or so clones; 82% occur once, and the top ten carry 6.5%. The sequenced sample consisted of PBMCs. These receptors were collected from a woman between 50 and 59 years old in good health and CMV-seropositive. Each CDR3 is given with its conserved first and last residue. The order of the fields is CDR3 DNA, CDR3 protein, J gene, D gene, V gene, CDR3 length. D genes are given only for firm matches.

TGTGCCAGCAGTGGACTCTACGAGCAGTACTTC CASSGLYEQYF TRBJ2-7 . TRBV2 11
TGTGCCAGCAGCGTCGGTGCGGGGGCCCGGGATACGCAGTATTTT CASSVGAGARDTQYF TRBJ2-3 . TRBV9 15
TGTGCCTTCTCTGGAGTGACCCAGGATACGCAGTATTTT CAFSGVTQDTQYF TRBJ2-3 . TRBV30 13
TGTGCCAGCTCACCCGGGACAGGGGTTCTCGAGCAGTACTTC CASSPGTGVLEQYF TRBJ2-7 TRBD1 TRBV18 14
TGTGCCAGCAGCTTAGAGGCAGGAAGGACCGGGGAGCTGTTTTTT CASSLEAGRTGELFF TRBJ2-2 . TRBV11-2 15
TGTGCCAGCAGTCCCGGGACAGGGCGCGGCAATGAGCAGTTCTTC CASSPGTGRGNEQFF TRBJ2-1 TRBD1 TRBV27 15
TGCGCCAGCAGCTTGGAAGGTCCGCGGTACACCGGGGAGCTGTTTTTT CASSLEGPRYTGELFF TRBJ2-2 . TRBV5-1 16
TGTGCCAGCAGCTGGGGGACAGGGGAAGTGAGGTCACCCCTCCACTTT CASSWGTGEVRSPLHF TRBJ1-6 TRBD1 TRBV5-6 16
TGTGCCAGCAGTGAATGGGGGGTTCAGCCCCAGCATTTT CASSEWGVQPQHF TRBJ1-5 . TRBV6-5 13
TGCAGCGTGCAGGACACCTCCGTATACGAGCAGTACTTC CSVQDTSVYEQYF TRBJ2-7 . TRBV29-1 13
TGTGCCAGCAGCTTAGAGTTCCAGTACACTGAAGCTTTCTTT CASSLEFQYTEAFF TRBJ1-1 . TRBV7-8 14
TGTGCCAGCAGCTTATTAGGGGGTGAGCAGTTCTTC CASSLLGGEQFF TRBJ2-1 . TRBV7-3 12
TGTGCCAGCAAACTAGCGGGGGCCTCGCAAGAGACCCAGTACTTC CASKLAGASQETQYF TRBJ2-5 TRBD2 TRBV28 15
TGTGCCAGCAGAAAGGGGACGGACTACGAGCAGTACTTC CASRKGTDYEQYF TRBJ2-7 . TRBV7-9 13
TGTGCCAGCAGCTTATATGGTAGCCGCACCGGGGAGCTGTTTTTT CASSLYGSRTGELFF TRBJ2-2 . TRBV7-9 15
TGTGCCATCAGTGAATTAGGGGCGCAAGAGACCCAGTACTTC CAISELGAQETQYF TRBJ2-5 . TRBV10-3 14
TGTGCCAGCGGTGGGGAGGAAGAGACCCAGTACTTC CASGGEEETQYF TRBJ2-5 . TRBV2 12
TGTGCCAGCGCCAGGGGTTACCGAAGGGAAGAGCAGTTCTTC CASARGYRREEQFF TRBJ2-1 . TRBV27 14
TGTGCCAGTAGTATTGGCCGGGGGGGTCCCCAGCATTTT CASSIGRGGPQHF TRBJ1-5 . TRBV19 13
TGTGCCTGGAGTATAAATATGAGACAGGGAAATTTTCGGCCGTCACCCCTCCACTTT CAWSINMRQGNFRPSPLHF TRBJ1-6 TRBD1 TRBV30 19
TGCGCCAGCAGCCAAAGGCTGGGCGCGAACACTGAAGCTTTCTTT CASSQRLGANTEAFF TRBJ1-1 . TRBV4-3 15